These 12 T cell receptor beta chains were sequenced from one sample in a study of beta chain features in type 1 diabetes. General study results and limits: There was a moderate but significant shortening of TCRB CDR3s in all four CD4+ subsets of Type 1 diabetes patients.

Isolated RNA was reverse transcribed in full, so expressed TCRB transcripts were sequenced. Assay: immunoSEQ multiplex PCR; the TCRdb copy retains only in-frame clones and omits some. The sample holds about 700,000 clones, around an eighth seen once. Their cognate antigens are unknown. Sequencing was carried out using naive CD4+ T cells from blood. The receptor source for this set is a man aged 18 to 30 with type 1 diabetes.

The chain is built from TRBV20-1 and TRBJ2-1, with 11 nucleotides matching TRBD2. The V and J ends lost 8 bases and 13 bases, in that order; junction bases with no gene match: 4. Germline lookup yields CDR1 DFQATT and CDR2 SNEGSKA (reference sequence). The CDR3 contains 10 residues. The CDR3 region is CSYLAGGQFF. The CDR3 region has the DNA TGCAGTTACCTAGCGGGGGGCCAGTTCTTC.

The rearrangement joins TRBV27 to TRBJ1-2; D is perhaps TRBD1 (5 bases). Germline V lookup: CDR1 MNHEY, CDR2 SMNVEV (reference sequence). V lost 4 bases and J lost 9, with 12 bases in between. The CDR3 covers 12 residues. For the CDR3, the DNA is TGTGCCAGCAGTTCAGGGCCATCTCGCTACACCTTC. This sequence encodes CASSSGPSRYTF.

In its sample, this clone was seen a few times. The chain is built from TRBV9 and TRBJ2-7, with D perhaps matching TRBD2 (6 bases). The CDR3 length is 15 residues. From germline, CDR1 is SGDLS and CDR2 YYNGEE. Trimming took 0 bases from V and 3 from J, leaving 13 bases between them. CDR3 amino acids: CASSVEGSGIYEQYF. CDR3 sequence (DNA): TGTGCCAGCAGCGTAGAGGGTAGCGGAATCTACGAGCAGTACTTC.

V and J are TRBV30 and TRBJ1-2, with no clear D. The length of the CDR3 is 13 residues. Trimming cost V 6 bases and J 4 bases, with 15 bases left between them. Per germline, CDR1 GTSNPN and CDR2 SVGIG (reference sequence). The CDR3 is CACLLMAGYGYTF. The CDR3 bases are TGTGCCTGTCTCCTAATGGCGGGCTATGGCTACACCTTC.

This clone was counted between two and nine times. The rearrangement uses TRBV9 and TRBJ1-2; D gene unclear. The CDR3 spans 12 residues. Trimming shortened V by 4 bases and J by 6 bases, and 10 bases separated the two germline ends. Per germline, CDR1 SGDLS and CDR2 YYNGEE. As DNA, the CDR3 is TGTGCCAGCAGCTCCGACCGTGATGGCTACACCTTC. It is translated as CASSSDRDGYTF.

For the CDR3, the DNA is TGTGCCAGCTCAGCCGACAGTTTCTATGGCTACACCTTC. This sequence encodes CASSADSFYGYTF. The chain is built from TRBV18 and TRBJ1-2; D might be TRBD1 (5 bases). This CDR3 is 13 amino acids long. Germline CDR1 reads KGHSH; CDR2 reads LQKENI. Trimming pared 5 bases from V and 4 bases from J, leaving 11 bases between. The whole variable domain, filled in from reference TRBV18 and TRBJ1-2, reads NAGVMQNPRHLVRRRGQEARLRCSPMKGHSHVYWYRQLPEEGLKFMVYLQKENIIDESGMPKERFSAEFPKEGPSILRIQQVVRGDSAAYFCASSADSFYGYTFGSGTRLTVV.

The table lists this clone with a few counts. V gene TRBV9 combines with J gene TRBJ2-7; D is unresolved. Per germline, CDR1 SGDLS and CDR2 YYNGEE. This CDR3 region has 16 residues. V was clipped by 1 base and J by 6 bases, with 20 bases between them. In nucleotides, the CDR3 is TGTGCCAGCAGCGTATCCCCGGCAGACCGGCAGAGCGAGCAGTACTTC. The encoded protein is CASSVSPADRQSEQYF.

The V gene is TRBV2, the J gene TRBJ2-6; D is ambiguous. The V end lost 5 bases, the J end lost 0 bases, and 8 bases lay between the germline ends. CDR1 and CDR2 (germline): SNHLY, FYNNEI. This CDR3 region has 15 residues. The CDR3 region has the DNA TGTGCCAGCAGTCTGAGAAGCTCTGGGGCCAACGTCCTGACTTTC. It specifies CASSLRSSGANVLTF.

The chain couples TRBV9 to TRBJ1-3; the match to TRBD1 covers 7 bases. Germline V gene sequence: CDR1 SGDLS, CDR2 YYNGEE. The CDR3 covers 15 residues. The V gene end was trimmed by 3 bases and the J gene end by 0 bases; junction bases not matched to a gene: 3. In DNA, the CDR3 is TGTGCCAGCAGCGCCGGACAGGTCTCTGGAAACACCATATATTTT. Translating gives CASSAGQVSGNTIYF.

This clone was picked up one time. This chain joins TRBV19 and TRBJ2-7, with no clear D. This CDR3 has 14 amino acids. V was trimmed by 5 bases and J by 2 bases, leaving 13 bases between them. CDR1 and CDR2 from the germline V gene are LNHDA and SQIVND (reference sequence). CDR3 region: CASSLKGLPYEQYF. Here the CDR3 DNA reads TGTGCCAGTAGTTTGAAGGGTTTGCCCTACGAGCAGTACTTC.

This clone was seen only a few times. The rearrangement joins TRBV6-5 to TRBJ2-7; D is undetermined. This CDR3 is 14 amino acids long. V shed 2 bases and J shed 2 bases, with 10 bases lying between them. The V gene's germline CDR1 is MNHEY and CDR2 SVGAGI. The CDR3 is CASSYAFGAYEQYF. In nucleotides, the CDR3 is TGTGCCAGCAGTTACGCCTTCGGAGCCTACGAGCAGTACTTC.

The chain is built from TRBV11-1 and TRBJ2-7; TRBD1 aligns across 9 bases. Per the germline V gene, CDR1 is SGHAT and CDR2 is FQDESV (reference sequence). The CDR3 is 16 amino acids. Unmatched junction bases numbered 9, after V lost 1 base and J lost 5 bases. The CDR3 region is CASSLEGWTGANEQYF. CDR3 DNA sequence: TGTGCCAGCAGCTTAGAAGGATGGACAGGGGCCAACGAGCAGTACTTC.